This is a list of T cell receptor beta chains from one sample in a study of CD8+CD57+ T cells in acquired aplastic anemia. TCRdb independently ran MiXCR on the reads; one entry per CDR3 protein. The top ten hold less than 2.5% of the sample, which has around 64,000 distinct CDR3 sequences, around 55% seen once. The sequenced sample was sorted CD4+, CD8+, or CD8+CD57+ T cells (not recorded which) from PBMCs. These receptors came from a human donor in good health, serving as a control. The CDR3 runs from the conserved cysteine through the conserved F or W. The D gene is left open where the match is weak. Rows give clone size only sometimes, using once, few, many, or a class for an expanded clone.

v_gene: TRBV11-2; abundance: NA; j_gene: TRBJ2-1; d_gene: TRBD2; CDR3nt: TGTGCCAGCAGCTGGTCCTCGGGGAGGGATCAGGACAATGAGCAGTTCTTC; CDR3aa: CASSWSSGRDQDNEQFF
v_gene: TRBV12-3/TRBV12-4; abundance: NA; j_gene: TRBJ2-1; d_gene: TRBD2; CDR3nt: TGTGCCAGCAGCCCCGGGACTAGCGGGAGAGGCAATGAGCAGTTCTTC; CDR3aa: CASSPGTSGRGNEQFF
v_gene: TRBV7-9; abundance: many; j_gene: TRBJ1-1; d_gene: NA; CDR3nt: TGTGCCAGCAGCTCCCCGAGGATGTTTAAGGGGACTGAAGCTTTCTTT; CDR3aa: CASSSPRMFKGTEAFF
v_gene: TRBV6-2/TRBV6-3; abundance: NA; j_gene: TRBJ2-1; d_gene: NA; CDR3nt: TGTGCCAGCAGTCACCGGACAGCTGAACAAGAGCAGTTCTTC; CDR3aa: CASSHRTAEQEQFF
v_gene: TRBV15; abundance: NA; j_gene: TRBJ1-2; d_gene: NA; CDR3nt: TGTGCCACCAGCAGAGCGGGAGGCGGCTACACCTTC; CDR3aa: CATSRAGGGYTF
v_gene: TRBV7-8; abundance: NA; j_gene: TRBJ2-7; d_gene: TRBD1; CDR3nt: TGTGCCAGCAGCACAGACAGGGGGCTCAAGTACGAGCAGTACTTC; CDR3aa: CASSTDRGLKYEQYF
v_gene: TRBV29-1; abundance: NA; j_gene: TRBJ1-2; d_gene: NA; CDR3nt: TGCAGCGTTTCGGGAGGGGACTATGGCTACACCTTC; CDR3aa: CSVSGGDYGYTF
v_gene: TRBV7-9; abundance: NA; j_gene: TRBJ2-2; d_gene: NA; CDR3nt: TGTGCCAGCAGCTTGAGAACACCCGGGGAGCTGTTTTTT; CDR3aa: CASSLRTPGELFF
v_gene: TRBV19; abundance: NA; j_gene: TRBJ1-1; d_gene: TRBD1; CDR3nt: TGTGCCAGTATACAGTCTGGGACAGGGGGAACTTTCTTT; CDR3aa: CASIQSGTGGTFF
v_gene: TRBV25-1; abundance: few; j_gene: TRBJ2-7; d_gene: TRBD2; CDR3nt: TGTGCCAGCAGCTGGAGGACTAGCGGCTACGAGCAGTACTTC; CDR3aa: CASSWRTSGYEQYF
v_gene: TRBV7-2; abundance: NA; j_gene: TRBJ1-6; d_gene: NA; CDR3nt: TGTGCCAGCAGCTTAGGCGGTACTAATTCACCCCTCCACTTT; CDR3aa: CASSLGGTNSPLHF
v_gene: TRBV29-1; abundance: NA; j_gene: TRBJ1-2; d_gene: NA; CDR3nt: TGCAGCGTTGAAGATCGTTGGACGGGGGCACATGGCTACACCTTC; CDR3aa: CSVEDRWTGAHGYTF
v_gene: TRBV9; abundance: NA; j_gene: TRBJ2-2; d_gene: NA; CDR3nt: TGTGCCAGCAGGCCCCCGGCCGGGGAGCTGTTTTTT; CDR3aa: CASRPPAGELFF
v_gene: TRBV19; abundance: many; j_gene: TRBJ2-7; d_gene: TRBD1; CDR3nt: TGTGCCAGTAGTACCGGTCCGGGACAGGGGGCCGAGCAGTACTTC; CDR3aa: CASSTGPGQGAEQYF
v_gene: TRBV2; abundance: few; j_gene: TRBJ1-1; d_gene: NA; CDR3nt: TGTGCCAGCAACCTTCAGGTAAACACTGAAGCCTTCTTT; CDR3aa: CASNLQVNTEAFF